The rows below give T cell receptor beta chains drawn from one sample of a study of Ad26.COV2.S vaccination and SARS-CoV-2 variants. Assay used: immunoSEQ multiplex PCR; TCRdb lists only in-frame clones, some missing. This sample has hundreds of thousands of clones, with 70% to 90% found just once. Source: peripheral blood, taken in a trial of Ad26.COV2.S vaccine versus placebo. Receptors originate from a person between 18 and 65 years old who received the Ad26.COV2.S COVID-19 vaccine or a placebo. Both conserved end residues are part of each CDR3. D genes are given only for firm matches. Not all rows give a size; the values are once, few, many and, for expanded clones, a class.

d_gene	v_gene	j_gene	abundance	CDR3nt	CDR3aa
TRBD2	TRBV25-1	TRBJ2-7	NA	TGTGCCAGCGCGGGGGGGCTCTACTCCTACGAGCAGTACTTC	CASAGGLYSYEQYF
TRBD1	TRBV6-5	TRBJ2-5	NA	TGTGCCAGCAGTACCTACAGGGGAGAGACCCAGTACTTC	CASSTYRGETQYF
NA	TRBV6-5	TRBJ2-1	NA	TGTGCCAGCAGTTACTTAGACGGCTACAATGAGCAGTTCTTC	CASSYLDGYNEQFF
TRBD1	TRBV18	TRBJ2-2	NA	TGTGCCAGCTCACCCATTCTCCTGACAGGGGGTGCCACCGGGGAGCTGTTTTTT	CASSPILLTGGATGELFF
NA	TRBV6-4	TRBJ2-3	NA	TGTGCCAGCAGTGACTGGGGGGGGCCTGCAGATACGCAGTATTTT	CASSDWGGPADTQYF
NA	TRBV6-4	TRBJ2-7	NA	TGTGCCAGCCCTCCGCCAGGTCCCTCGGGGGAGCAGTACTTC	CASPPPGPSGEQYF
NA	TRBV6-1	TRBJ2-2	NA	TGTGCCAGCAGTGAAACCAGGGGTAACACCGGGGAGCTGTTTTTT	CASSETRGNTGELFF
NA	TRBV3-1/TRBV3-2	TRBJ2-2	NA	TGTGCCAGCAGCCGGCTTTTTGGCGGGGAGACTTTGAACACCGGGGAGCTGTTTTTT	CASSRLFGGETLNTGELFF
NA	TRBV19	TRBJ1-2	NA	TGTGCCAGTAGTATTCAGCACAGAACTAACTATGGCTACACCTTC	CASSIQHRTNYGYTF
NA	TRBV16	TRBJ1-3	once	TGTGCCAGCAGAAACAGGAGCTCTGGAAACACCATATATTTT	CASRNRSSGNTIYF
NA	TRBV10-2	TRBJ2-7	few	TGCGCCAGCAGTGATCTAGGGACTTCCTACGAGCAGTACTTC	CASSDLGTSYEQYF
NA	TRBV7-8	TRBJ2-3	once	TGTGCCAGCAGCCAGGGGGGATCCACAGATACGCAGTATTTT	CASSQGGSTDTQYF
TRBD2	TRBV7-2	TRBJ2-1	NA	TGTGCCAGCAGCTTAGGAGAGCTTAGCGGGAGGTACTCCTACAATGAGCAGTTCTTC	CASSLGELSGRYSYNEQFF
NA	TRBV30	TRBJ2-5	NA	TGTGCCTGGAGTCCGATCAAAGAGACCCAGTACTTC	CAWSPIKETQYF
TRBD1	TRBV2	TRBJ1-6	few	TGTGCCAGAGGTCGACAGGGAGAGGGTTCACCCCTCCACTTT	CARGRQGEGSPLHF
NA	TRBV18	TRBJ2-7	NA	TGTGCCAGCTCTAAGGCACAGACCTACGAGCAGTACTTC	CASSKAQTYEQYF
TRBD1	TRBV6-5	TRBJ1-4	NA	TGTGCCAGCAGTCGGACAGGGGCGGAAAAACTGTTTTTT	CASSRTGAEKLFF
NA	TRBV4-3	TRBJ1-6	NA	TGCGCCAGCAGCCAAGGGGAAGGGTATAATTCACCCCTCCACTTT	CASSQGEGYNSPLHF
NA	TRBV14	TRBJ1-6	NA	TGTGCCAGCAGCCTAGATGGGCTTTCACCCCTCCACTTT	CASSLDGLSPLHF
NA	TRBV5-1	TRBJ1-6	once	TGCGCCAGCAGCTTGGAGATGGGGGCTAATTCACCCCTCCACTTT	CASSLEMGANSPLHF
TRBD2	TRBV11-3	TRBJ2-3	NA	TGTGCCAGCAGCTTAGCCGGGGGGATGTCAGATACGCAGTATTTT	CASSLAGGMSDTQYF
NA	TRBV7-3	TRBJ1-2	NA	TGTGCCAGCAGCTTACCGGGCGGGGGCGGCTACACCTTC	CASSLPGGGGYTF
TRBD2	TRBV9	TRBJ2-1	NA	TGTGCCAGCAGCGCGCCGGGACTAGGCTACAATGAGCAGTTCTTC	CASSAPGLGYNEQFF
TRBD1	TRBV7-8	TRBJ1-2	NA	TGTGCCAGCAGCTCGCTACAGGGGCTTAGTGGCTACACCTTC	CASSSLQGLSGYTF
NA	TRBV9	TRBJ1-3	NA	TGTGCCAGCAGCGTACGGGGATTTACTGACACCATATATTTT	CASSVRGFTDTIYF
NA	TRBV6-5	TRBJ1-1	NA	TGTGCCAGCAGTTACTCGTACGGGAGACTGAACACTGAAGCTTTCTTT	CASSYSYGRLNTEAFF
NA	TRBV5-1	TRBJ2-6	NA	TGCGCCAGCAGCTTGGATTTGTCTGGGGCCAACGTCCTGACTTTC	CASSLDLSGANVLTF
NA	TRBV12-5	TRBJ1-3	NA	TGTGCTAGTGGTTTGGGGCTCCCTGGAAACACCATATATTTT	CASGLGLPGNTIYF
TRBD2	TRBV7-9	TRBJ2-5	NA	TGTGCCAGCAGCTCGACTAGCGGGGCCCAGGCCCAGTACTTC	CASSSTSGAQAQYF
NA	TRBV6-2/TRBV6-3	TRBJ1-1	NA	TGTGCCAGCAGTTACTCAATCGGTCAGCGGCCCTTCTTT	CASSYSIGQRPFF
TRBD1	TRBV5-4	TRBJ2-1	NA	TGTGCCAGCAGCTTGGCCCGGGGACAGGGCTCCTACAATGAGCAGTTCTTC	CASSLARGQGSYNEQFF
NA	TRBV29-1	TRBJ2-7	NA	TGCAGCGTACCCAAAGAAGGGGACCACGAGCAGTACTTC	CSVPKEGDHEQYF
NA	TRBV14	TRBJ2-2	NA	TGTGCCAGCAGCCAAGATTATCGTCGGTTGGGCACCGGGGAGCTGTTTTTT	CASSQDYRRLGTGELFF
NA	TRBV5-5	TRBJ2-1	NA	TGTGCCAGCAGCTTACGAGAGGCGGACAATGAGCAGTTCTTC	CASSLREADNEQFF
TRBD1	TRBV7-2	TRBJ1-3	NA	TGTGCCAGCAGCTCGGACAGGGGCGGAAACACCATATATTTT	CASSSDRGGNTIYF
TRBD1	TRBV4-3	TRBJ1-3	NA	TGCGCCAGCAGCCAAGAGGGACAGCTAACGGGAAACACCATATATTTT	CASSQEGQLTGNTIYF
TRBD1	TRBV6-1	TRBJ2-7	NA	TGTGCCAGCGATCCCGGGACAGCCTACGAGCAGTACTTC	CASDPGTAYEQYF
NA	TRBV7-2	TRBJ2-7	NA	TGTGCCAGCAGCCCGGACTACCGCTCCTACGAGCAGTACTTC	CASSPDYRSYEQYF
TRBD2	TRBV3-1/TRBV3-2	TRBJ2-2	NA	TGTGCCAGCAGCCAAGTGGCGGGAGCCGGGGAGCTGTTTTTT	CASSQVAGAGELFF
NA	TRBV7-9	TRBJ2-1	once	TGTGCCAGCAGCTACCTGGGGGGCGGGAGTGGAAATGAGCAGTTCTTC	CASSYLGGGSGNEQFF
TRBD1	TRBV30	TRBJ1-2	NA	TGTGCCTGGAGTGATTACCGGGACAGGGGAAACTATGGCTACACCTTC	CAWSDYRDRGNYGYTF
NA	TRBV19	TRBJ2-5	NA	TGTGCCAGTAGTATAGATCTATGGGGGGAGGAGACCCAGTACTTC	CASSIDLWGEETQYF
NA	TRBV19	TRBJ1-1	NA	TGTGCCAGTAGAGACAGGCTCATGAACACTGAAGCTTTCTTT	CASRDRLMNTEAFF